One sample yielded the 28 T cell receptor beta chains listed below, sequenced in a study of read filtering for tumor transcriptome and immune sequencing. Molecular barcoded adaptors covering alpha/delta and beta/gamma chains were used on approximately 400 ng RNA. Each CDR3 protein is one row after TCRdb ran MiXCR on the reads. The sample records over 35,000 distinct CDR3 sequences, roughly 12% being singletons. Sequencing input: a population of CD138-negative cells sorted from bone marrow. All receptors come from a donor at least 40 years old with multiple myeloma.

The sample holds many counts of this clonotype. The chain employs TRBV20-1 and TRBJ1-1; a weak D match, TRBD1 (5 bases). The CDR3 has 13 amino acids. With 8 bases removed from V and 1 base from J, the gap between germline ends came to 14 bases. Germline CDR1 and CDR2: DFQATT and SNEGSKA (reference sequence). The CDR3, as DNA: TGCAGTCCCGAGGGACCGGGGAACACTGAAGCTTTCTTT. As protein: CSPEGPGNTEAFF.

This clonotype was recorded many times. V and J are TRBV7-9 and TRBJ2-5; TRBD2 aligns across 13 bases. Germline-derived CDR1 and CDR2 are SEHNR and FQNEAQ (reference sequence). The CDR3 loop spans 18 amino acids. V was clipped by 4 bases and J by 5 bases; unmatched bases: 13. CDR3 nucleotide sequence: TGTGCCAGCAGCTCAACAACTACTAGCGGGGGGGTCATCGAGACCCAGTACTTC. It yields the protein CASSSTTTSGGVIETQYF.

This clonotype was observed many times. The J gene is TRBJ1-2, the V gene TRBV7-8; TRBD1 aligns across 9 bases. The CDR3 runs 14 residues. The junction had 6 bases not matched to a gene; V was cut back by 6 bases and J by 4 bases. Germline CDR1 reads SGHVS; CDR2 reads FQNEAQ. This chain's CDR3 is CASSFAQGAYGYTF. The DNA for the CDR3 is TGTGCCAGCAGTTTTGCACAGGGGGCCTATGGCTACACCTTC.

This clonotype was recorded once. The V gene is TRBV5-4, the J gene TRBJ2-4; TRBD1 aligns across 8 bases. The trim removed 4 bases at V and 12 bases at J, leaving 9 bases unmatched. Looked up from germline, CDR1 is SGHNT and CDR2 is YYREEE (reference sequence). The CDR3 is made up of 13 amino acids. The CDR3 bases are TGTGCCAGCAGCGTGGGACAGGCTGACACTCAGTACTTC. It specifies CASSVGQADTQYF.

As regards this clonotype: This may stem from a read error, because a much larger clone lies one nucleotide away. V and J are TRBV6-6 and TRBJ2-7, with D uncertain. Germline V CDR1 and CDR2: MNHNY, SVGAGI (reference sequence). The CDR3 has 15 residues. The CDR3 DNA follows: TGTGCCAGCAGTTACACGGGTCTTGGGTCCTACGAGCAGTGCTTC. Translated: CASSYTGLGSYEQCF.

This clonotype was detected only a few times. The chain recombines TRBV3-1 with TRBJ1-2; 11 positions agree with TRBD1. The CDR3 totals 15 residues. V trimming: 4 bases; J trimming: 7 bases; junction bases outside the gene matches: 8. In germline, CDR1 is LGHDT, CDR2 YNNKEL (reference sequence). The CDR3 sequence is CASSPGQGARSGYTF. As DNA, the CDR3 is TGTGCCAGCAGCCCCGGACAGGGGGCGCGGTCTGGCTACACCTTC.

This clonotype was detected ten times or more. J is TRBJ2-1 and V is TRBV2; unclear D gene. The germline gives CDR1 SNHLY, CDR2 FYNNEI. The CDR3 is 13 amino acids. V lost 4 bases and J lost 3, with 7 bases in between. The CDR3 loop is CASSVGGYNEQFF. The CDR3 DNA reads as TGTGCCAGCAGTGTCGGTGGCTACAATGAGCAGTTCTTC.

Ten or more counts support this clonotype. The chain carries TRBV10-3 and TRBJ2-1; TRBD2 might be the D (5 bases). Per germline, CDR1 ENHRY and CDR2 SYGVKD. The ends were cut back, 6 bases at V and 0 bases at J, with 21 bases in the middle. This CDR3 spans 18 amino acids. Here the CDR3 reads CAIRGRDANPTSYNEQFF. CDR3 nucleotides: TGTGCCATCAGAGGGAGAGACGCAAACCCTACCTCCTACAATGAGCAGTTCTTC.

Comments on this clonotype: The conserved phenylalanine or tryptophan is not found at the CDR3 terminus, so this likely reflects a read error. The chain couples TRBV20-1 to TRBJ1-5, with D possibly TRBD1 on 6 matching bases. This CDR3 has 16 amino acids. Between the trimmed V and J ends, which lost 3 bases and 0 bases, there was a span of 15 bases. Germline CDR1 reads DFQATT; CDR2 reads SNEGSKA (reference sequence). In DNA, the CDR3 is TGCAGTGCTAGGGTGGGGGGCAAGACTAGCAATCAGCCCCAGCATTCT. Translation gives CSARVGGKTSNQPQHS.

This clonotype was seen at least ten times. The chain links TRBV20-1 to TRBJ2-7, with no clear D. This CDR3 has 16 residues. Germline assignment: CDR1 DFQATT and CDR2 SNEGSKA (reference sequence). V was shortened by 2 bases and J by 4 bases, with 21 bases between the two germline ends. The CDR3 loop reads CSARLTSLTRAYEQYF. CDR3 bases: TGCAGTGCTAGACTGACGAGTCTAACCCGTGCTTACGAGCAGTACTTC.

Remarks on this clonotype: The CDR3 end shows no conserved phenylalanine or tryptophan, and so a read error is likely. The CDR3 coding sequence is TGTGCCAGCAGCCGAACCGGGCCTAGGCAGACCCAGTACATC. Its protein product is CASSRTGPRQTQYI. The V and J genes are TRBV5-6 and TRBJ2-5; D not resolved. The CDR3 sequence is 14 residues long. V was clipped by 4 bases and J by 6 bases, with 16 bases between them. Per germline, CDR1 SGHDT and CDR2 YYEEEE.

This clonotype appeared many times. The chain recombines TRBV7-9 with TRBJ2-1, with D hard to call. Per germline, CDR1 SEHNR and CDR2 FQNEAQ (reference sequence). This CDR3 has 12 amino acids. The V end was cut by 1 base, the J end by 12 bases, with 10 bases between. The CDR3 sequence is CASSLGARRQFF. CDR3 DNA sequence: TGTGCCAGCAGCTTAGGGGCCCGACGGCAGTTCTTC. Full variable domain (rest looked up from reference TRBV7-9 and TRBJ2-1): DTGVSQNPRHKITKRGQNVTFRCDPISEHNRLYWYRQTLGQGPEFLTYFQNEAQLEKSRLLSDRFSAERPKGSFSTLEIQRTEQGDSAMYLCASSLGARRQFFGPGTRLTVL.

This clonotype was recorded a few times. Possible read error: a much larger clone is one base away. J is TRBJ1-6 and V is TRBV20-1; tentative D call: TRBD1 (6 bases). Germline lookup yields CDR1 DFQATT and CDR2 SNEGSKA (reference sequence). The V end lost 6 bases, the J end lost 10 bases, and 13 bases lay between the germline ends. This CDR3 is 12 amino acids long. CDR3 region: CSATRGYSPLHF. The CDR3 nucleotides read TGCAGTGCCACCAGGGGATACTCACCCCTCCACTTT.

A remark on this clonotype: One base away lies a much larger clone, so this may be a sequencing read error. In DNA, the CDR3 is TGTGCCAGCAGCTTAAGTGGCGGGGGGAACCCTGGGGCCAACGCCCTGACTTTC. It yields the protein CASSLSGGGNPGANALTF. This chain joins TRBV7-8 and TRBJ2-6; 8 nucleotides match TRBD2. The CDR3 consists of 18 residues. CDR1 and CDR2 (germline): SGHVS, FQNEAQ.

Worth noting for this clonotype: A much larger clone sits a single nucleotide away, making a read error possible. The chain has TRBV6-4 and TRBJ2-2; D possibly matches TRBD1 or TRBD2 (5 bases each). The CDR3 consists of 15 residues. Germline CDR1 is MRHNA and CDR2 is SNTAGT. The CDR3 is CASSDVSWGTGELLF. The DNA for the CDR3 is TGTGCCAGCAGTGACGTCTCCTGGGGCACCGGGGAGCTGCTTTTT.

This clonotype occurred a few times. V gene TRBV7-2 combines with J gene TRBJ2-3; 8 nucleotides match TRBD2. This CDR3 spans 13 amino acids. Germline-derived CDR1 and CDR2 are SGHTA and FQGNSA. Germline trimming cut 3 bases from V and 10 bases from J; bases unmatched to any gene: 6. The CDR3 is CASSFSGGTPQYF. Here the CDR3 DNA reads TGTGCCAGCAGCTTCAGCGGGGGAACCCCGCAGTATTTT.

This clonotype appeared many times. V and J are TRBV11-2 and TRBJ2-1; TRBD2 aligns across 7 bases. The CDR3 length is 16 residues. V dropped 0 bases and J dropped 3; count of bases not matched to a gene: 5. Germline V gene sequence: CDR1 SGHAT, CDR2 FQNNGV. The CDR3 bases are TGTGCCAGCAGCTTAGATCGCCCTAGCGGCTACAATGAGCAGTTCTTC. This codes for CASSLDRPSGYNEQFF. Full variable domain (rest looked up from reference TRBV11-2 and TRBJ2-1): EAGVAQSPRYKIIEKRQSVAFWCNPISGHATLYWYQQILGQGPKLLIQFQNNGVVDDSQLPKDRFSAERLKGVDSTLKIQPAKLEDSAVYLCASSLDRPSGYNEQFFGPGTRLTVL.

This clonotype was seen ten or more times. The chain combines TRBV11-2 with TRBJ2-2; D not certain. The CDR3 sequence is 11 residues long. Germline CDR1 and CDR2: SGHAT and FQNNGV. V was cut by 7 bases and J by 8 bases, with 8 bases left in between. The CDR3 region is CASTPVGELFF. CDR3 nucleotide sequence: TGTGCCAGCACACCGGTGGGGGAGCTGTTTTTT.

V and J are TRBV28 and TRBJ2-7, with 9 bases lining up with TRBD1. Germline V lookup: CDR1 MDHEN, CDR2 SYDVKM. This CDR3 region has 14 residues. V shed 7 bases and J 3 bases; nucleotides not matched to a gene: 7. The CDR3: CASIPGQGFYEQYF. CDR3 coding DNA: TGTGCCAGCATACCGGGACAGGGCTTCTACGAGCAGTACTTC.

Details on this clonotype: One base separates it from a far larger clone, so it is likely a read error. The rearrangement links TRBV7-2 to TRBJ2-1; TRBD2 agrees at 7 bases. The V and J ends lost 3 bases and 0 bases, in that order; junction bases with no gene match: 5. The CDR3 loop spans 16 amino acids. CDR1 is SGHTA, CDR2 FQGNSA, per germline. CDR3 coding DNA: TGTGCCAGCAGCTTGGGGAGGGACCTCTCCTACAATGAGCAGTTCTTC. The encoded protein is CASSLGRDLSYNEQFF.

This clonotype was seen at least ten times. V usage is TRBV6-5 and J usage is TRBJ2-4, with D uncertain. The CDR3 is 14 residues long. CDR1 is MNHEY, CDR2 SVGAGI, per germline. With 0 bases removed from V and 3 bases from J, the gap between germline ends came to 6 bases. As DNA, the CDR3 is TGTGCCAGCAGTTACTCGGCCCTCAAAAACATTCAGTACTTC. As protein: CASSYSALKNIQYF.

Many counts were recorded for this clonotype. The rearrangement uses TRBV28 and TRBJ2-2; no clear D. Germline assignment: CDR1 MDHEN and CDR2 SYDVKM. Deletions cut 4 bases from V and 5 bases from J, with 5 bases between. This CDR3 spans 12 amino acids. The CDR3: CASSSPTGELFF. CDR3 coding DNA: TGTGCCAGCAGTTCGCCGACCGGGGAGCTGTTTTTT. Complete variable domain (other parts from reference TRBV28 and TRBJ2-2): DVKVTQSSRYLVKRTGEKVFLECVQDMDHENMFWYRQDPGLGLRLIYFSYDVKMKEKGDIPEGYSVSREKKERFSLILESASTNQTSMYLCASSSPTGELFFGEGSRLTVL.

The V and J genes are TRBV20-1 and TRBJ2-1, with TRBD2 matching over 7 bases. The CDR3 is 14 residues long. The trim removed 0 bases at V and 7 bases at J, leaving 6 bases unmatched. The germline CDR1 and CDR2 sequences are DFQATT and SNEGSKA (reference sequence). The CDR3 reads CSARDATGGNEQFF. Written as DNA, the CDR3 is TGCAGTGCTAGAGATGCGACGGGGGGAAATGAGCAGTTCTTC.

This clonotype was counted only a few times. V is TRBV14 and J is TRBJ1-1; 8 bases map to TRBD1. V lost 4 bases, J lost 12 bases, and 13 bases stayed unmatched. CDR3 length equals 14 residues. Germline V gene lookup returns CDR1 SGHDN and CDR2 FVKESK. CDR3 sequence: CASSPSPQGARTFF. In DNA, the CDR3 is TGTGCCAGCAGCCCTTCTCCCCAGGGGGCGCGGACTTTCTTT.

This clonotype has ten or more counts. The chain combines TRBV12-3 or TRBV12-4 with TRBJ2-2; D assignment may be TRBD1 or TRBD2 (6 bases each). The ends were cut back, 5 bases at V and 12 bases at J, with 19 bases in the middle. This CDR3 contains 14 residues. The CDR3 is CASSQDSRGLKLFF. The CDR3 DNA is TGTGCCAGCAGTCAAGACTCCAGGGGACTGAAGCTGTTTTTT.

The table lists this clonotype with many counts. The chain couples TRBV30 to TRBJ2-2; D is undetermined. The CDR3 loop spans 13 amino acids. From germline, CDR1 is GTSNPN and CDR2 SVGIG (reference sequence). Trimming stripped 0 bases from V and 1 base from J, with 3 bases between. Here the CDR3 DNA reads TGTGCCTGGAGTGTACTGAACACCGGGGAGCTGTTTTTT. This translates into CAWSVLNTGELFF. The full variable domain, completed using reference TRBV30 and TRBJ2-2, is SQTIHQWPATLVQPVGSPLSLECTVEGTSNPNLYWYRQAAGRGLQLLFYSVGIGQISSEVPQNLSASRPQDRQFILSSKKLLLSDSGFYLCAWSVLNTGELFFGEGSRLTVL.

This clonotype showed up many times. The chain carries TRBV7-3 and TRBJ1-6, with 7 bases aligning to TRBD1. The J segment lost 5 bases and the V segment lost 10 bases, leaving 8 bases of the junction unmatched. Germline CDR1 is SGHTA and CDR2 is FQGTGA. The CDR3 is made up of 14 amino acids. The CDR3 is CATTTGDNNSPLHF. The CDR3 nucleotides are TGTGCCACCACTACAGGGGATAATAATTCACCCCTCCACTTT.

This clonotype has ten or more counts. The chain employs TRBV3-1 and TRBJ2-3; 8 bases match TRBD2. V shed 5 bases and J 3 bases; nucleotides not matched to a gene: 10. Germline V lookup: CDR1 LGHDT, CDR2 YNNKEL (reference sequence). The CDR3 extends over 16 amino acids. CDR3 protein: CASSAFGGAGTDTQYF. CDR3 DNA: TGTGCCAGCAGCGCCTTCGGGGGGGCCGGGACAGATACGCAGTATTTT.